This T cell receptor (beta chain) derives from a study of cytomegalovirus exposure and HLA in healthy donors. Study-level points and caveats: The study flagged some 170 TCR beta chains as cytomegalovirus-associated. One later analysis, an examination of the 120 or so validation repertoires, found that first-cohort TCR clusters tended to co-occur in them.

A word on this clone: The antigen is undetermined.

The CDR3 loop spans 15 amino acids. The trim removed 4 bases at V and 2 bases at J, leaving 2 bases unmatched. The germline V gene has CDR1 SGHRS and CDR2 YFSETQ. Using immunoSEQ multiplex PCR, the repertoire was profiled, and TCRdb retains in-frame clones only, with some absent. The sample consists of some 130,000 clones, approximately 82% of them appearing once. The sample consisted of PBMCs. This receptor was obtained from a man between 25 and 39 years old in good health and CMV-seropositive. The chain couples TRBV5-1 to TRBJ2-1, with 11 bases that match TRBD2. This CDR3 reads CASSTTSGAYNEQFF. For the CDR3, the DNA is TGCGCCAGCAGCACGACTAGCGGGGCCTACAATGAGCAGTTCTTC.